Each of the 28 T cell receptor beta chains below was sequenced from the same sample in a study of response to subunit inactivated influenza vaccine. TCRdb re-called the RT-PCR reads through MiXCR, storing one row per CDR3 protein. The data hold approximately 730,000 distinct CDR3 sequences, with about 15% observed a single time. The sample here was PBMCs from blood, taken approximately 15 days before vaccination. Receptor source: a man aged 45 to 65 who received an inactivated influenza vaccine.

Ten or more counts support this clonotype. Written as DNA, the CDR3 is TGTGCCTCCCAGGGGGATTACGAGCAGTACTTC. Residues: CASQGDYEQYF. The rearrangement links TRBV30 to TRBJ2-7, with TRBD1 matching over 7 bases. CDR3 size: 11 residues. Germline-derived CDR1 and CDR2 are GTSNPN and SVGIG (reference sequence). J gave up 4 bases and V 7 bases, and 4 bases lay outside the gene matches. Using reference TRBV30 and TRBJ2-7 for the parts outside the CDR3, the full variable domain is SQTIHQWPATLVQPVGSPLSLECTVEGTSNPNLYWYRQAAGRGLQLLFYSVGIGQISSEVPQNLSASRPQDRQFILSSKKLLLSDSGFYLCASQGDYEQYFGPGTRLTVT.

This clonotype has just a few counts. This chain uses TRBV10-3 with TRBJ2-3; 7 bases are shared with TRBD2. The CDR3 sequence is 19 residues long. CDR1 is ENHRY, CDR2 SYGVKD, per germline. Germline trimming cut 2 bases from V and 7 bases from J; bases unmatched to any gene: 21. CDR3 sequence reads: CAISETTSRTLPRSNTQYF. The DNA for the CDR3 is TGTGCCATCAGTGAGACGACTAGCCGAACACTCCCACGCTCCAATACGCAGTATTTT.

This clonotype has ten or more counts. The V call is TRBV7-2, the J call TRBJ2-7, with 13 bases identical to TRBD2. This CDR3 has 14 residues. Germline CDR1 reads SGHTA; CDR2 reads FQGNSA. J was trimmed by 5 bases and V by 5 bases; bases with no gene match: 3. CDR3 DNA: TGTGCCAGCAGCATCGGGACTAGCGGGGACGAGCAGTACTTC. Its protein product is CASSIGTSGDEQYF.

The V and J genes are TRBV5-6 and TRBJ1-2, with D uncertain. The CDR3 is 12 residues long. With 0 bases removed from V and 6 bases from J, the gap between germline ends came to 6 bases. From germline, CDR1 is SGHDT and CDR2 YYEEEE. The CDR3 loop is CASSLGTDGYTF. The CDR3, as DNA: TGTGCCAGCAGCTTGGGGACGGATGGCTACACCTTC.

This clonotype was counted a few times. The chain employs TRBV21-1 and TRBJ2-7; the table names TRBD2, a call not compared with the DNA. TRBV21-1 is a listed pseudogene. The CDR3 is made up of 14 amino acids. The CDR3: CARISAGGLNEQYF. CDR3 coding DNA: TGTGCCAGGATTTCGGCGGGGGGCCTCAACGAGCAGTACTTC.

The rearrangement joins TRBV10-3 to TRBJ2-7; D not certain. The CDR3 contains 11 residues. The germline V gene encodes CDR1 ENHRY and CDR2 SYGVKD. Trimming shortened V by 6 bases and J by 3 bases, and 6 bases separated the two germline ends. The CDR3 DNA reads TGTGCCATCAGAAAGGGCTACGAGCAGTACTTC. It is translated as CAIRKGYEQYF.

This clonotype was seen a handful of times. This rearrangement joins TRBV5-1 to TRBJ2-7, with 15 nucleotides matching TRBD2. CDR3 length: 17 residues. The germline V gene has CDR1 SGHRS and CDR2 YFSETQ. The junction had 8 bases not matched to a gene; V was cut back by 4 bases and J by 3 bases. The CDR3 reads CASSPGLAGGPDYEQYF. The CDR3 nucleotides read TGCGCCAGCAGCCCGGGACTAGCGGGAGGCCCGGACTACGAGCAGTACTTC.

At least ten counts were recorded for this clonotype. The chain combines TRBV4-3 with TRBJ2-5; 7 bases map to TRBD1. The CDR3 has 13 amino acids. Germline lookup yields CDR1 LGHNA and CDR2 YSLEER. V lost 5 bases and J lost 4; bases outside the gene matches: 4. The CDR3 here is CASSTRTGETQYF. The CDR3 coding sequence is TGCGCCAGCAGCACCCGGACAGGAGAGACCCAGTACTTC.

J is TRBJ1-5 and V is TRBV15; D uncertain. V lost 0 bases and J 3 bases, leaving 6 bases between the germline ends. The germline V gene has CDR1 LNHNV and CDR2 YYDKDF (reference sequence). This CDR3 has 14 residues. CDR3 bases: TGTGCCACCAGCAGAGAATCACCCAATCAGCCCCAGCATTTT. It specifies CATSRESPNQPQHF.

The genes are TRBV29-1 and TRBJ1-1, with a weak D call TRBD1 (5 bases). Between the trimmed V and J ends, which lost 3 bases and 4 bases, there was a span of 18 bases. CDR3 length equals 15 residues. CDR1 is SQVTM and CDR2 is ANQGSEA in the germline V gene. Here the CDR3 reads CSVDGQGGVITEAFF. In DNA form, the CDR3 reads TGCAGCGTTGACGGGCAGGGCGGCGTAATCACTGAAGCTTTCTTT.

This clonotype came up a few times. The gene calls are TRBV27 and TRBJ1-6; TRBD1 aligns across 11 bases. CDR3 length: 15 residues. The V segment lost 9 bases and the J segment 2 bases; nucleotides outside the gene matches: 3. The germline V gene encodes CDR1 MNHEY and CDR2 SMNVEV (reference sequence). The CDR3 region has the DNA TGTGCCAGTTGGGACAGGGGGACCTATAATTCACCCCTCCACTTT. It specifies CASWDRGTYNSPLHF.

This clonotype was counted a few times. The chain has TRBV5-5 and TRBJ2-2, with 10 bases that match TRBD2. V lost 2 bases, J lost 4 bases, and 5 bases stayed unmatched. From germline, CDR1 is SGHKS and CDR2 YYEKEE (reference sequence). The CDR3 runs 16 residues. The CDR3 spells CASSLKGLAVTGELFF. DNA for the CDR3: TGTGCCAGCAGCTTAAAAGGACTAGCGGTCACCGGGGAGCTGTTTTTT.

This clonotype was picked up many times. J is TRBJ2-1 and V is TRBV12-3 or TRBV12-4, with D perhaps matching TRBD2 (6 bases). The ends were cut back, 2 bases at V and 6 bases at J, with 8 bases in the middle. The CDR3 has 13 amino acids. CDR3 nucleotide sequence: TGTGCCAGCAGTTTAATCGGGGGCAATGAGCAGTTCTTC. It specifies CASSLIGGNEQFF.

This clonotype occurred many times. This rearrangement joins TRBV2 to TRBJ1-5; D is ambiguous. Deletions cut 3 bases from V and 0 bases from J, with 30 bases between. This CDR3 region has 22 residues. Germline-derived CDR1 and CDR2 are SNHLY and FYNNEI. The CDR3 reads CASSEGAVTSWEGIYSNQPQHF. The DNA for the CDR3 is TGTGCCAGCAGTGAGGGTGCTGTCACGAGCTGGGAGGGAATATATAGCAATCAGCCCCAGCATTTT.

The chain links TRBV2 to TRBJ1-6; D is unresolved. The V gene lost 7 bases and the J gene lost 9 bases, with 22 bases spanning the gap. The CDR3 spans 16 residues. In germline, CDR1 is SNHLY, CDR2 FYNNEI. In nucleotides, the CDR3 is TGTGCCAGCACCCCTTCCGCCGGGGTATCTGGTTCACCCCTCCACTTT. The encoded protein is CASTPSAGVSGSPLHF.

The table lists this clonotype with many counts. V and J are TRBV6-2 or TRBV6-3 and TRBJ1-5, with 12 bases matching TRBD1. The CDR3 runs to 15 residues. The V segment lost 5 bases and the J segment 5 bases; nucleotides outside the gene matches: 4. Germline V lookup: CDR1 MNHEY, CDR2 SVGEGT. The chain's CDR3 is CASSPGTGGYQPQHF. In nucleotides, the CDR3 is TGTGCCAGCAGTCCGGGGACAGGGGGCTATCAGCCCCAGCATTTT.

This clonotype has a count of ten or more. The chain has TRBV7-2 and TRBJ2-1; 8 bases fit TRBD1. The CDR3 runs to 14 residues. CDR1 is SGHTA and CDR2 is FQGNSA in the germline V gene. The junction had 4 bases not matched to a gene; V was cut back by 3 bases and J by 6 bases. CDR3 protein: CASSLSTGGNEQFF. DNA of the CDR3: TGTGCCAGCAGCTTGTCAACAGGGGGCAATGAGCAGTTCTTC.

This clonotype was counted many times. V is TRBV20-1 and J is TRBJ2-5; 8 bases agree with TRBD2. Germline CDR1 DFQATT, CDR2 SNEGSKA (reference sequence). V shed 3 bases and J 0 bases; nucleotides not matched to a gene: 3. The CDR3 consists of 14 residues. The CDR3 sequence: CSASYSGDQETQYF. The CDR3 DNA is TGCAGTGCTAGTTATAGCGGGGACCAAGAGACCCAGTACTTC.

The chain is built from TRBV20-1 and TRBJ2-2; 7 bases map to TRBD2. Per the germline V gene, CDR1 is DFQATT and CDR2 is SNEGSKA (reference sequence). V trimming: 0 bases; J trimming: 5 bases; junction bases outside the gene matches: 9. CDR3 length: 16 amino acids. The DNA of the CDR3 is TGCAGTGCTAGAGATCCCGGGAGGCATTGGACCGGGGAGCTGTTTTTT. Protein product: CSARDPGRHWTGELFF.

This sequence joins TRBV3-1 and TRBJ2-1, with D perhaps matching TRBD2 (6 bases). CDR3 length: 18 residues. Germline CDR1 reads LGHDT; CDR2 reads YNNKEL (reference sequence). V shed 10 bases and J shed 0 bases, with 25 bases lying between them. The CDR3 region has the DNA TGTGCCACCACCCAAGATTGGGGGGTTTCGGGCTCCTACAATGAGCAGTTCTTC. Encoded protein: CATTQDWGVSGSYNEQFF.

Many counts were recorded for this clonotype. The chain has TRBV5-1 and TRBJ2-2, with D uncertain. Trimming shortened V by 2 bases and J by 0 bases, and 8 bases separated the two germline ends. This CDR3 region has 15 residues. The V gene's germline CDR1 is SGHRS and CDR2 YFSETQ. For the CDR3, the DNA is TGCGCCAGCAGCTTCCGGGTATCGAACACCGGGGAGCTGTTTTTT. Translation: CASSFRVSNTGELFF. Full variable domain (rest looked up from reference TRBV5-1 and TRBJ2-2): KAGVTQTPRYLIKTRGQQVTLSCSPISGHRSVSWYQQTPGQGLQFLFEYFSETQRNKGNFPGRFSGRQFSNSRSEMNVSTLELGDSALYLCASSFRVSNTGELFFGEGSRLTVL.

The chain's CDR3 is CASSLRQGTMQFF. DNA for the CDR3: TGTGCCAGCAGCTTAAGACAAGGGACTATGCAGTTCTTC. The chain uses TRBV7-2 and TRBJ2-1; 7 bases fit TRBD2. The CDR3 length is 13 residues. V lost 2 bases, J lost 12 bases, and 7 bases stayed unmatched. Germline loops: CDR1 SGHTA, CDR2 FQGNSA.

This chain uses TRBV7-9 with TRBJ2-3; D gene uncertain. V was pared by 7 bases and J by 1 base, with 6 bases between. This CDR3 contains 12 residues. The germline CDR1 and CDR2 sequences are SEHNR and FQNEAQ (reference sequence). The CDR3 bases are TGTGCCAGCACCTCACGCACAGATACGCAGTATTTT. Its protein is CASTSRTDTQYF.

This clonotype was recorded many times. The chain links TRBV12-3 or TRBV12-4 to TRBJ2-1, with D uncertain. Trimming removed 3 bases at V and 7 bases at J, with 7 bases between. The CDR3 has 12 amino acids. DNA for the CDR3: TGTGCCAGCAGTTTTGGCAGTAATGAGCAGTTCTTC. It encodes CASSFGSNEQFF.

V is TRBV7-9 and J is TRBJ2-2, with unresolved D. The germline V gene encodes CDR1 SEHNR and CDR2 FQNEAQ (reference sequence). The length of the CDR3 is 11 residues. Trimming removed 3 bases at V and 10 bases at J, with 6 bases between. CDR3 nucleotides: TGTGCCAGCAGCTTCGGGCCGGAGCTGTTTTTT. Translated, it gives CASSFGPELFF.

The chain couples TRBV18 to TRBJ2-7; D remains unclear. Germline assignment: CDR1 KGHSH and CDR2 LQKENI. The CDR3 runs to 14 residues. Trimming took 6 bases from V and 2 from J, leaving 14 bases between them. The CDR3 sequence is CASSRVAGPYEQYF. In nucleotides, the CDR3 is TGTGCCAGCTCCCGAGTGGCAGGACCCTACGAGCAGTACTTC. The whole variable domain, filled in from reference TRBV18 and TRBJ2-7, reads NAGVMQNPRHLVRRRGQEARLRCSPMKGHSHVYWYRQLPEEGLKFMVYLQKENIIDESGMPKERFSAEFPKEGPSILRIQQVVRGDSAAYFCASSRVAGPYEQYFGPGTRLTVT.

This clonotype was seen more than once but under ten times. The chain recombines TRBV3-1 with TRBJ2-5, with TRBD1 matching 9 bases. J was trimmed by 5 bases and V by 5 bases; bases with no gene match: 12. Germline V gene lookup returns CDR1 LGHDT and CDR2 YNNKEL (reference sequence). The CDR3 is made up of 16 amino acids. In nucleotides, the CDR3 is TGTGCCAGCAGCGAAGGGACAGGGATATCTGGGGAGACCCAGTACTTC. This codes for CASSEGTGISGETQYF.

The chain couples TRBV12-3 or TRBV12-4 to TRBJ2-1; 7 bases are shared with TRBD2. The CDR3 is 16 amino acids. Trimming at V came to 6 bases and at J to 5 bases, leaving 13 bases not matched to a gene. The CDR3 loop reads CASSPGRETFNNEQFF. The CDR3 region has the DNA TGTGCCAGCAGCCCCGGGCGGGAGACGTTCAACAATGAGCAGTTCTTC.